The 24 T cell receptor beta chains given below trace back to one sample, sequenced in a study of blood T cells in healthy people across ages. For the second PCR, which ran for roughly 7 to 11 cycles, a sample-barcoded 5' primer and a J-beta primer mix were used. TCRdb independently ran MiXCR on the 5' RACE reads; one entry per CDR3 protein. Of around 2 million distinct CDR3 sequences in the sample, about two fifths were seen once. Sequencing was carried out using blood. Source of these receptors: a human donor in good health.

The count of this clonotype is one. V usage is TRBV29-1 and J usage is TRBJ2-5; perhaps TRBD1 as D (5 bases). Germline CDR1 reads SQVTM; CDR2 reads ANQGSEA. The CDR3 has 11 amino acids. V shed 7 bases and J shed 3 bases, with 9 bases lying between them. CDR3 coding DNA: TGCAGCGGTGGACAAGAAGAGACCCAGTACTTC. This encodes CSGGQEETQYF.

This clonotype showed up just a few times. In DNA, the CDR3 is TGTGCCAGCAGTATGGGGACAGGGGTTTTCAATGAGCAGTTCTTC. The encoded protein is CASSMGTGVFNEQFF. The chain carries TRBV28 and TRBJ2-1; the match to TRBD1 covers 10 bases. V shed 5 bases and J 6 bases; nucleotides not matched to a gene: 7. The CDR3 spans 15 residues. The germline V gene encodes CDR1 MDHEN and CDR2 SYDVKM.

This clonotype was seen just once. The rearrangement uses TRBV24-1 and TRBJ1-4; weak D call: TRBD1 (5 bases). The germline V gene encodes CDR1 KGHDR and CDR2 SFDVKD. This CDR3 is built from 16 residues. V gave up 8 bases and J gave up 0 bases, with 15 bases separating them. CDR3 sequence reads: CATTVGRPATNEKLFF. CDR3 bases: TGTGCCACCACTGTGGGGCGGCCTGCAACTAATGAAAAACTGTTTTTT.

This clonotype was seen more than once but under ten times. The V call is TRBV9, the J call TRBJ2-1; 10 bases fit TRBD2. CDR1 is SGDLS and CDR2 is YYNGEE in the germline V gene. This CDR3 is built from 15 residues. Germline trimming cut 3 bases from V and 5 bases from J; bases unmatched to any gene: 5. The CDR3 coding sequence is TGTGCCAGCAGCGGATTAGCGGGGGGCCACAATGAGCAGTTCTTC. Translated: CASSGLAGGHNEQFF.

The genes are TRBV12-3 or TRBV12-4 and TRBJ2-5; 9 nucleotides line up with TRBD1. V shed 6 bases, J shed 6 bases, and the junction held 14 bases outside the gene matches. This CDR3 has 16 amino acids. This CDR3 reads CASSPNGDRVMKTQYF. The DNA for the CDR3 is TGTGCCAGCAGCCCGAATGGGGACAGGGTGATGAAGACCCAGTACTTC.

This clonotype has a single count. The chain is built from TRBV27 and TRBJ2-5, with D unresolved. The V gene lost 0 bases and the J gene lost 2 bases, with 7 bases spanning the gap. CDR1 is MNHEY and CDR2 is SMNVEV in the germline V gene (reference sequence). The CDR3 consists of 14 residues. The CDR3 loop reads CASSLSGWQETQYF. The CDR3 nucleotides are TGTGCCAGCAGTTTATCAGGATGGCAAGAGACCCAGTACTTC.

This clonotype was counted once. This chain joins TRBV5-1 and TRBJ2-5; 7 nucleotides align to TRBD1. The J call may be in error: the DNA end matches TRBJ2-7 better. The germline V gene has CDR1 SGHRS and CDR2 YFSETQ. This CDR3 spans 15 amino acids. CDR3 in DNA: TGCGCCAGCAGTTTAACAGGGGATCGAACCTACGAGCAGTACTTC. Translation: CASSLTGDRTYEQYF.

This clonotype was observed a few times. The rearrangement joins TRBV4-3 to TRBJ1-2; D unresolved. The CDR3 is made up of 14 amino acids. In germline, CDR1 is LGHNA, CDR2 YSLEER. V lost 0 bases, J lost 8 bases, and 13 bases lay in between. The CDR3 region is CASSQDWRDSGYTF. The CDR3 DNA reads as TGCGCCAGCAGCCAAGATTGGAGGGATTCCGGCTACACCTTC.

The sample holds a few counts of this clonotype. The genes are TRBV29-1 and TRBJ1-4, with a tentative D call TRBD1 (5 bases). Trimming took off 4 bases at V and 0 bases at J, with 9 bases between the two ends. Germline assignment: CDR1 SQVTM and CDR2 ANQGSEA. This CDR3 is 14 amino acids long. CDR3 region: CSVAKGSTNEKLFF. CDR3 sequence (DNA): TGCAGCGTTGCCAAGGGGTCAACTAATGAAAAACTGTTTTTT.

The gene calls are TRBV7-6 and TRBJ2-3, with 7 bases lining up with TRBD2. Germline V lookup: CDR1 SGHVS, CDR2 FNYEAQ. Unmatched junction bases numbered 11, after V lost 5 bases and J lost 0 bases. This CDR3 spans 17 amino acids. CDR3 sequence (DNA): TGTGCCAGCAGCCCACTTCTGAGCGGGGAGAGCACAGATACGCAGTATTTT. Amino acids: CASSPLLSGESTDTQYF.

Only a few counts were recorded for this clonotype. J is TRBJ1-2 and V is TRBV12-3 or TRBV12-4; unclear D gene. V lost 9 bases to trimming and J lost 2 bases, with 19 bases between them. The CDR3 is 15 residues long. CDR3: CASGNLQLSNYGYTF. The CDR3 nucleotides are TGTGCCAGTGGGAACCTCCAGCTATCCAACTATGGCTACACCTTC.

The chain has TRBV5-1 and TRBJ2-7, with TRBD1 as a possible D gene (5 bases). The CDR3 is made up of 15 amino acids. Trimming removed 0 bases at V and 6 bases at J, with 16 bases between. In germline, CDR1 is SGHRS, CDR2 YFSETQ. The CDR3 protein is CASSLALRTPGEQYF. The CDR3 DNA reads as TGCGCCAGCAGCTTGGCCCTGCGGACACCCGGCGAGCAGTACTTC.

In the case of this clonotype: One end of the junction is discordant with germline, which a read error may explain. The genes are TRBV7-2 and TRBJ1-1; a weak D match, TRBD1 (6 bases). The CDR3 totals 15 residues. Germline V gene sequence: CDR1 SGHTA, CDR2 FQGNSA. CDR3 in DNA: TGTGCCGGCAGCTTAGGGGGTCCAGGAAACACTGAAGCTTTCTTT. Amino acid sequence: CAGSLGGPGNTEAFF.

There are many counts of this clonotype. The rearrangement links TRBV12-3 or TRBV12-4 to TRBJ2-1, with D tentatively TRBD1 (5 bases). The CDR3 is 12 amino acids. Trimming shortened V by 6 bases and J by 4 bases, and 7 bases separated the two germline ends. CDR3 sequence (DNA): TGTGCCAGCAGCTCAGGGTACAATGAGCAGTTCTTC. Its translation is CASSSGYNEQFF.

This sequence joins TRBV4-2 and TRBJ2-3, with TRBD2 identical over 8 bases. The V gene end was trimmed by 1 base and the J gene end by 5 bases; junction bases not matched to a gene: 8. The CDR3 is 16 residues long. Germline V gene lookup returns CDR1 LGHNA and CDR2 YNFKEQ. In nucleotides, the CDR3 is TGTGCCAGCAGCCAAGGCCCGGGGGGGTATGGAGATACGCAGTATTTT. Amino acid sequence: CASSQGPGGYGDTQYF.

The J gene is TRBJ2-1, the V gene TRBV11-1, with a possible D match to TRBD2 (5 bases). Trimming stripped 3 bases from V and 3 bases from J, with 9 bases between. The CDR3 sequence is 14 residues long. Germline CDR1 reads SGHAT; CDR2 reads FQDESV (reference sequence). The CDR3 loop is CASSFEGYYNEQFF. The CDR3 bases are TGTGCCAGCAGCTTTGAGGGATACTACAATGAGCAGTTCTTC.

This clonotype appeared a single time. This chain connects TRBV7-2 to TRBJ2-7; the match to TRBD2 covers 7 bases. CDR1 and CDR2 (germline): SGHTA, FQGNSA. This CDR3 is 14 amino acids long. The CDR3 spells CVGSLGGRVGTQYF. CDR3 sequence (DNA): TGTGTCGGCAGCTTAGGAGGGAGGGTAGGGACTCAGTACTTC.

The gene calls are TRBV7-3 and TRBJ2-1; D unresolved. The CDR3 has 16 amino acids. CDR1 and CDR2 from the germline V gene are SGHTA and FQGTGA. V was trimmed by 5 bases and J by 0 bases, leaving 14 bases between them. In DNA, the CDR3 is TGTGCCAGCAGCGGACGGACGGCGAGCTCCTACAATGAGCAGTTCTTC. Amino acids: CASSGRTASSYNEQFF. Filled out from reference TRBV7-3 and TRBJ2-1, the complete variable domain reads GAGVSQTPSNKVTEKGKYVELRCDPISGHTALYWYRQSLGQGPEFLIYFQGTGAADDSGLPNDRFFAVRPEGSVSTLKIQRTERGDSAVYLCASSGRTASSYNEQFFGPGTRLTVL.

This clonotype appeared a few times. J is TRBJ1-2 and V is TRBV7-2; weak D call: TRBD1 (6 bases). This CDR3 has 13 amino acids. Germline V CDR1 and CDR2: SGHTA, FQGNSA. V dropped 1 base and J dropped 10 bases, with 13 bases sitting between them. The CDR3 reads CASSLDREGAYTF. CDR3 DNA sequence: TGTGCCAGCAGCTTAGACAGGGAAGGGGCCTACACCTTC.

The chain links TRBV6-6 to TRBJ2-3; 7 bases are a match to TRBD1. The germline gives CDR1 MNHNY, CDR2 SVGAGI (reference sequence). V lost 7 bases and J lost 6; bases outside the gene matches: 13. This CDR3 has 15 amino acids. DNA of the CDR3: TGTGCCAGCACCCCGTCCGGACAGGTTCGGGATACGCAGTATTTT. Translating it yields CASTPSGQVRDTQYF.

This chain connects TRBV6-1 to TRBJ1-4; a weak D match, TRBD1 (5 bases). V dropped 8 bases and J dropped 0 bases, with 25 bases sitting between them. CDR1 and CDR2 (germline): MNHNS, SASEGT. The CDR3 is 19 amino acids. CDR3 amino acids: CASGSAGTVLPATNEKLFF. In nucleotides, the CDR3 is TGTGCCAGCGGAAGCGCCGGGACGGTCCTTCCAGCAACTAATGAAAAACTGTTTTTT.

V usage is TRBV6-5 and J usage is TRBJ2-2; TRBD2 might be the D (6 bases). The CDR3 extends over 18 amino acids. V lost 1 base to trimming and J lost 0 bases, with 15 bases between them. Looked up from germline, CDR1 is MNHEY and CDR2 is SVGAGI. CDR3 nucleotides: TGTGCCAGCAGTTACTACAGTACCGGGACTTCGAACACCGGGGAGCTGTTTTTT. It encodes CASSYYSTGTSNTGELFF.

The chain uses TRBV6-5 and TRBJ1-2, with D possibly TRBD1 on 6 matching bases. CDR1 is MNHEY, CDR2 SVGAGI, per germline. The CDR3 is made up of 14 amino acids. The V and J ends lost 8 bases and 2 bases respectively, with 15 bases between them. The CDR3 coding sequence is TGTGCCAGCTCCACCTTCGGGGGCAACTATGGCTACACCTTC. Translated, it gives CASSTFGGNYGYTF.

The genes are TRBV29-1 and TRBJ2-1; TRBD1 might be the D (6 bases). The germline gives CDR1 SQVTM, CDR2 ANQGSEA. Trimming removed 5 bases at V and 10 bases at J, with 30 bases between. The CDR3 is 17 residues long. CDR3 sequence (DNA): TGCAGCGTTTTGTATCTGACGGAGAGCAGGGGTTTAAACGAGCAGTTCTTC. Protein: CSVLYLTESRGLNEQFF.